This T cell receptor (beta chain) was sequenced during a study of blood T cell dynamics during melanoma immunotherapy. Overall study context: First-line therapy was either pembrolizumab or nivolumab with ipilimumab for metastatic melanoma.

Notes on this clone: Its specificity is unknown.

Time point specified: week 3, after first cycle of checkpoint inhibitor. Samples come from before therapy and from week 3 after the first blockade cycle. Overall study findings and caveats: At W3, later disease-control patients showed bifurcated PBMC repertoire changes, unlike progressors.

TCRdb keeps only in-frame clones here, not all; method: immunoSEQ multiplex PCR. This table holds tens of thousands of clones, over 80% found once. This sequence was found in a human donor with melanoma. This sample comprised blood, obtained from a patient treated with checkpoint blockade.

The chain's CDR3 is CASSWGERGVNQPQHF. The CDR3 nucleotides are TGTGCCAGCAGTTGGGGGGAGAGGGGCGTCAATCAGCCCCAGCATTTT. V is TRBV28 and J is TRBJ1-5, with D possibly matching TRBD1 (5 bases). V was pared by 4 bases and J by 3 bases, with 16 bases between. Germline V gene sequence: CDR1 MDHEN, CDR2 SYDVKM. The CDR3 loop spans 16 amino acids.